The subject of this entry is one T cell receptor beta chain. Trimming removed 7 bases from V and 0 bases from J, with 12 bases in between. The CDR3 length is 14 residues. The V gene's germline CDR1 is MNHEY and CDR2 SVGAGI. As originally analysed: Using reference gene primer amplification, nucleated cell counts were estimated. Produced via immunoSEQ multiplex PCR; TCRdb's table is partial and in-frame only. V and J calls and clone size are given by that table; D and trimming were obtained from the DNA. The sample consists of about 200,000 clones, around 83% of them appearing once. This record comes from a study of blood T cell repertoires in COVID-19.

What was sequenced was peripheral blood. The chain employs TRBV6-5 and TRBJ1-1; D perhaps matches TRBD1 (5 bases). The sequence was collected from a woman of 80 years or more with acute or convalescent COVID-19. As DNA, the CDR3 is TGTGCCAGCATAAGCGGGACCGTGAACACTGAAGCTTTCTTT. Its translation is CASISGTVNTEAFF.